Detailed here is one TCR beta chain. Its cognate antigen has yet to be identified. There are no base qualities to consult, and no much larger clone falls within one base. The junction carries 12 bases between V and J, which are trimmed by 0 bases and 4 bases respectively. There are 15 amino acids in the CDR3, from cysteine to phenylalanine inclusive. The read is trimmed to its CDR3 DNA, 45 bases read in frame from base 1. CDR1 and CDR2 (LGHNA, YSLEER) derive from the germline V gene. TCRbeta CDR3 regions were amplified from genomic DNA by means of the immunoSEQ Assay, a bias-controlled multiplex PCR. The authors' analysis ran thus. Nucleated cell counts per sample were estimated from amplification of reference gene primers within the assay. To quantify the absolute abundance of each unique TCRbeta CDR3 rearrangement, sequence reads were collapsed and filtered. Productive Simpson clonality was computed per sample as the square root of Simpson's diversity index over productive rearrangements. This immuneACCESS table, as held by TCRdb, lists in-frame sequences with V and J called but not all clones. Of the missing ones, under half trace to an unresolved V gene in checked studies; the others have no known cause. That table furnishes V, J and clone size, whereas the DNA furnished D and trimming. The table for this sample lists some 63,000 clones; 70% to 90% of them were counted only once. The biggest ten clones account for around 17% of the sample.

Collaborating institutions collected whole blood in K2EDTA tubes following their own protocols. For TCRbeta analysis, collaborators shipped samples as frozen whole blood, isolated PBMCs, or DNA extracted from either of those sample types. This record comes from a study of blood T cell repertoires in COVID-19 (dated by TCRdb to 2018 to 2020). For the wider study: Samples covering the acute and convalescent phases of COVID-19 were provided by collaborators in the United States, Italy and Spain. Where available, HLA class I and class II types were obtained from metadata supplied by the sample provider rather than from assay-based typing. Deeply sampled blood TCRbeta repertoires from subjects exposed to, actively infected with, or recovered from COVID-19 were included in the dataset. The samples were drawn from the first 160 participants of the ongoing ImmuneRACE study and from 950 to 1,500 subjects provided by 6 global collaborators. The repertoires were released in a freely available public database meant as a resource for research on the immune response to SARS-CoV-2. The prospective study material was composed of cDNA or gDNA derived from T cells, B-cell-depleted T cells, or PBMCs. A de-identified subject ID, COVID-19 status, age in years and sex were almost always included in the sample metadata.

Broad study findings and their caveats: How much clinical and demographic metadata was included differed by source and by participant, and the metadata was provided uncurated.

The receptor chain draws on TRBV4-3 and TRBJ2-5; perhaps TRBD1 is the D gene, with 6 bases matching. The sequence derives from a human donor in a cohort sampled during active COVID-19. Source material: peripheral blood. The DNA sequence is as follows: TGCGCCAGCAGCCAAGACGCGTGGGGGCGAGAGACCCAGTACTTC. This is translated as CASSQDAWGRETQYF.